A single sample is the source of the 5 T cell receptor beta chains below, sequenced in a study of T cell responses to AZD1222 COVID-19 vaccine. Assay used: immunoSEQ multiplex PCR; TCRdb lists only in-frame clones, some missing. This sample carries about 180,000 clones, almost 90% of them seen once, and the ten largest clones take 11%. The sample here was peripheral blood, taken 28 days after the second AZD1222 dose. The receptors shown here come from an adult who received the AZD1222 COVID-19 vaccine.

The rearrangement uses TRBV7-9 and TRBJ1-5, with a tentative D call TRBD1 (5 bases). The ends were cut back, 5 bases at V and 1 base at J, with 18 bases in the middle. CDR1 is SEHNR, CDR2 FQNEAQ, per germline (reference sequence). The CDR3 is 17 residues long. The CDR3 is CASSQGGGRASNQPQHF. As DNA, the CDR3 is TGTGCCAGCAGCCAGGGTGGCGGCAGGGCAAGCAATCAGCCCCAGCATTTT.

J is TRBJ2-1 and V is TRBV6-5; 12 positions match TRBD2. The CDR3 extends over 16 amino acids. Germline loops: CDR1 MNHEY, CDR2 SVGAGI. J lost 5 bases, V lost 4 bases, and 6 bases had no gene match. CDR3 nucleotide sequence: TGTGCCAGCAGTTCCGGACTAGCGGGGTATAACAATGAGCAGTTCTTC. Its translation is CASSSGLAGYNNEQFF.

Here the CDR3 reads CASSRSGLAQYF. The CDR3 DNA sequence: TGTGCCAGCAGCCGGTCGGGACTCGCGCAGTATTTT. The V and J genes are TRBV3-1 (or the pseudogene TRBV3-2) and TRBJ2-3, with D possibly TRBD2 on 6 matching bases. CDR3 length equals 12 residues. Germline V lookup: CDR1 LGHDT, CDR2 YNNKEL (reference sequence). V lost 4 bases and J lost 10, with 12 bases in between.

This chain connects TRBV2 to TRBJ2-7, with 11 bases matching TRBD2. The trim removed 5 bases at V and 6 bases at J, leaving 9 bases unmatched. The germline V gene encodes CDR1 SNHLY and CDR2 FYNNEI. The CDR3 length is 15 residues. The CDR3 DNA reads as TGTGCCAGCAGTCCTGGCGGGACTAGCGGTGCCGAGCAGTACTTC. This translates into CASSPGGTSGAEQYF.

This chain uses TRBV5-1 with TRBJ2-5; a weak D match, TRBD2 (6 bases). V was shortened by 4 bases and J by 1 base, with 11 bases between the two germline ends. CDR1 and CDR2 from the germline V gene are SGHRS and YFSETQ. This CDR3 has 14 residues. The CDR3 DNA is TGCGCCAGCAGCCAACCGGGACTCCAAGAGACCCAGTACTTC. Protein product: CASSQPGLQETQYF. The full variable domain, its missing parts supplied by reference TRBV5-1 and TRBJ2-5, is KAGVTQTPRYLIKTRGQQVTLSCSPISGHRSVSWYQQTPGQGLQFLFEYFSETQRNKGNFPGRFSGRQFSNSRSEMNVSTLELGDSALYLCASSQPGLQETQYFGPGTRLLVL.